This entry is about one T cell receptor (beta chain). Its target is unknown. TCRdb reprocessed the 5' RACE reads and stores each CDR3 protein as one record, lacking DNA. This sample's clone table lists roughly 180,000 distinct CDR3 sequences. CDR3 size: 15 residues. Germline CDR1 reads SGHVS; CDR2 reads FQNEAQ. The data belong to a study of T cells expressing NK-cell markers. Across the study: Seven of the eight sequenced donors were classified as HCMV-seropositive, and one was classified as seronegative. Study results and caveats: Nothing established the HCMV specificity of expanded NKG2C+ T cell clones.

Sequencing input: blood T cells: a sorted CD56 or NKG2C T cell subset, CD4+ or CD8+ T cells, or bulk PBMC T cells (not recorded which). This chain links TRBV7-8 with TRBJ1-4; the TRBD1 assignment by TCRdb is unverifiable without DNA. This TCR derives from a woman aged 18-69 years in good health. The CDR3: CASSLARGRNEKLFF.